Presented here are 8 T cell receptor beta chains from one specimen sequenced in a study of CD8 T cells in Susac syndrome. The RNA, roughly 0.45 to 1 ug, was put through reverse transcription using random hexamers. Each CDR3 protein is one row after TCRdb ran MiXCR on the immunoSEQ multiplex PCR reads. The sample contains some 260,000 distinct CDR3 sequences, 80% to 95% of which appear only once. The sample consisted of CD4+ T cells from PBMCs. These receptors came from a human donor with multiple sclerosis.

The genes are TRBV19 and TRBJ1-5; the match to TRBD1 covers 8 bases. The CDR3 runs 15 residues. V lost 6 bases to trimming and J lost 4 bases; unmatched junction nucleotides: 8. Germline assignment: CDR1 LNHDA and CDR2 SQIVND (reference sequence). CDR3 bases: TGTGCCAGTAGGGACAGGGATTTTGGTAATCAGCCCCAGCATTTT. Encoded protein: CASRDRDFGNQPQHF.

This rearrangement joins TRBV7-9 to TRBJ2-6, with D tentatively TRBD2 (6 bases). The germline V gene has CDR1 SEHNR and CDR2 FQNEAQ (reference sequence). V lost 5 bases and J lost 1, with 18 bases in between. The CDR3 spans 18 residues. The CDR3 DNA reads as TGTGCCAGCAGCCTCAGCGGGCGAGGACTGTCTGGGGCCAACGTCCTGACTTTC. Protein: CASSLSGRGLSGANVLTF. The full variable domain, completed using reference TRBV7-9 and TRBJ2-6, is DTGVSQNPRHKITKRGQNVTFRCDPISEHNRLYWYRQTLGQGPEFLTYFQNEAQLEKSRLLSDRFSAERPKGSFSTLEIQRTEQGDSAMYLCASSLSGRGLSGANVLTFGAGSRLTVL.

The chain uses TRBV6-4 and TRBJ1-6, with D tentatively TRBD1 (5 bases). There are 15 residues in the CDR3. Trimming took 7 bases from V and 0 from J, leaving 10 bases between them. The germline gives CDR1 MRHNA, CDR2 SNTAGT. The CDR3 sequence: CASTSGSSYNSPLHF. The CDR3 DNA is TGTGCCAGCACCTCAGGGAGCTCCTATAATTCACCCCTCCACTTT.

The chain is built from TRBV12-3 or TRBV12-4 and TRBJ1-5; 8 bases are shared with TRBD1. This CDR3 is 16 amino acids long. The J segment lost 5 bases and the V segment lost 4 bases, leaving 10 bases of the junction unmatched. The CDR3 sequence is CASSSSTGAADQPQHF. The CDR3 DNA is TGTGCCAGCAGTTCCTCGACAGGGGCCGCCGATCAGCCCCAGCATTTT.

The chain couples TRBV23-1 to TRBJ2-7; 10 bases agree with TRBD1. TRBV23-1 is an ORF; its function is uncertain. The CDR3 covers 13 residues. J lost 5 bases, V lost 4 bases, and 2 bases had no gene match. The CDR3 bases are TGCGCCAGCAGTCCCGGGACAGGGGACGAGCAGTACGTC. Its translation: CASSPGTGDEQYV.

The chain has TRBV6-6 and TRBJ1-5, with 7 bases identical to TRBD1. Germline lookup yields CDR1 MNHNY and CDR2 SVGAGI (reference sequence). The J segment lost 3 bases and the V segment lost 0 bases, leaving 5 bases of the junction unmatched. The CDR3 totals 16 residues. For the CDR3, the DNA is TGTGCCAGCAGTTACTCGGAGGGGGCCGCCAATCAGCCCCAGCATTTT. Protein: CASSYSEGAANQPQHF.

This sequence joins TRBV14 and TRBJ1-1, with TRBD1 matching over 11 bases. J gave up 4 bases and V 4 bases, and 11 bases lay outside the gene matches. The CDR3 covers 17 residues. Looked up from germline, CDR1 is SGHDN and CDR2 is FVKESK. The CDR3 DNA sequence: TGTGCCAGCAGCCCCCTCAGGGGGACAGGGGGAAGCACTGAAGCTTTCTTT. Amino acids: CASSPLRGTGGSTEAFF.

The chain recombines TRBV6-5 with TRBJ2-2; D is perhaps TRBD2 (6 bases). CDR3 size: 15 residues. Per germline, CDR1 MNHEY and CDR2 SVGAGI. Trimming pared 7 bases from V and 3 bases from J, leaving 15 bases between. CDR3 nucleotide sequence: TGTGCCAGCACCGAATGGAGGGGTGACACCGGGGAGCTGTTTTTT. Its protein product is CASTEWRGDTGELFF.